These 10 T cell receptor beta chains share one sample of origin, sequenced in a study of T-cell reconstitution after alpha-beta-depleted transplantation in children. The authors prepared the TCRbeta library with unique molecular identifiers. MiXCR, run by TCRdb on the PCR reads, gives a single entry per CDR3 protein. Of tens of thousands of distinct CDR3 sequences in the sample, around 9% are singletons; the top ten hold 27%. The sample consisted of PBMCs, mostly from graft donor cells, taken 60 days after TCRalphabeta/CD19-depleted stem cell transplant. Every receptor here comes from a male patient aged 2 to 9 who had a stem cell transplant for chronic granulomatous disease, so the T cells may come from the graft donor.

This chain links TRBV20-1 with TRBJ2-1, with TRBD2 matching 7 bases. The V gene end was trimmed by 8 bases and the J gene end by 1 base; junction bases not matched to a gene: 8. CDR1 and CDR2 from the germline V gene are DFQATT and SNEGSKA (reference sequence). The CDR3 loop spans 14 amino acids. The CDR3 is CSWGGGPSYNEQFF. The CDR3 DNA follows: TGCAGTTGGGGCGGGGGTCCGTCCTACAATGAGCAGTTCTTC.

This clonotype was counted ten times or more. The V gene is TRBV24-1, the J gene TRBJ2-7; 12 bases agree with TRBD2. This CDR3 is 17 amino acids long. V was clipped by 3 bases and J by 0 bases; unmatched bases: 5. Germline values: CDR1 KGHDR, CDR2 SFDVKD. The chain's CDR3 is CATSDPGTSGHSYEQYF. The CDR3 bases are TGTGCCACCAGTGATCCGGGGACTAGCGGGCACTCCTACGAGCAGTACTTC.

This clonotype was counted ten times or more. The chain links TRBV20-1 to TRBJ1-3; D is perhaps TRBD1 (5 bases). The CDR3 loop spans 17 amino acids. Germline CDR1 is DFQATT and CDR2 is SNEGSKA (reference sequence). Trimming shortened V by 0 bases and J by 0 bases, and 15 bases separated the two germline ends. The DNA of the CDR3 is TGCAGTGCTAGAGATCAAGCAAGGGGACCCTCTGGAAACACCATATATTTT. This codes for CSARDQARGPSGNTIYF.

This clonotype was observed a handful of times. This chain uses TRBV20-1 with TRBJ2-5, with a weak D call TRBD1 (6 bases). CDR3 length: 16 amino acids. Trimming removed 1 base from V and 3 bases from J, with 18 bases in between. Germline lookup yields CDR1 DFQATT and CDR2 SNEGSKA (reference sequence). As DNA, the CDR3 is TGCAGTGCTAGAGTGGGGGCTAGCCGCCTAGAAGAGACCCAGTACTTC. It encodes CSARVGASRLEETQYF.

In its sample, this clonotype was seen many times. The chain couples TRBV6-5 to TRBJ1-3, with unresolved D. Trimming took 2 bases from V and 4 from J, leaving 12 bases between them. Per germline, CDR1 MNHEY and CDR2 SVGAGI. CDR3 length: 15 amino acids. The CDR3 DNA follows: TGTGCCAGCAGTTACGACGGAACTCCCGGAAACACCATATATTTT. Residues: CASSYDGTPGNTIYF.

There are many counts of this clonotype. This rearrangement joins TRBV27 to TRBJ1-5, with 7 bases lining up with TRBD1. This CDR3 has 16 amino acids. Germline V gene lookup returns CDR1 MNHEY and CDR2 SMNVEV (reference sequence). The junction had 2 bases not matched to a gene; V was cut back by 0 bases and J by 0 bases. The chain's CDR3 is CASSLSGGISNQPQHF. The CDR3 DNA sequence: TGTGCCAGCAGTTTATCAGGGGGCATTAGCAATCAGCCCCAGCATTTT.

By share, this clonotype ranks as medium-sized. The V and J genes are TRBV20-1 and TRBJ2-3; TRBD2 agrees at 13 bases. After removal of 3 bases from V and 2 bases from J, the junction contained 5 bases not matched to a gene. The CDR3 extends over 16 amino acids. Germline CDR1 DFQATT, CDR2 SNEGSKA (reference sequence). The CDR3: CSARRTSGSITDTQYF. CDR3 DNA: TGCAGTGCTAGGCGGACTAGCGGGAGTATCACAGATACGCAGTATTTT.

The CDR3 bases are TGTGCCAGCAGCTTAGGAGTTTCGAACACCGGGGAGCTGTTTTTT. Amino acids: CASSLGVSNTGELFF. V is TRBV7-2 and J is TRBJ2-2; D gene ambiguous. CDR3 length: 15 residues. Looked up from germline, CDR1 is SGHTA and CDR2 is FQGNSA. V was pared by 1 base and J by 0 bases, with 6 bases between. The complete variable domain, with remaining parts taken from reference TRBV7-2 and TRBJ2-2, reads GAGVSQSPSNKVTEKGKDVELRCDPISGHTALYWYRQSLGQGLEFLIYFQGNSAPDKSGLPSDRFSAERTGGSVSTLTIQRTQQEDSAVYLCASSLGVSNTGELFFGEGSRLTVL.

This clonotype was picked up many times. J is TRBJ1-2 and V is TRBV5-1; 7 bases are a match to TRBD1. V lost 4 bases to trimming and J lost 4 bases; unmatched junction nucleotides: 10. Germline CDR1 is SGHRS and CDR2 is YFSETQ. This CDR3 contains 15 residues. The CDR3 nucleotides are TGCGCCAGCAGCCCTACGAATGACAGGGCCTATGGCTACACCTTC. Translated, it gives CASSPTNDRAYGYTF.

Ten or more counts support this clonotype. This chain links TRBV29-1 with TRBJ2-3; the D call may be TRBD1 or TRBD2 (5 bases each). V lost 4 bases and J lost 5, with 19 bases in between. Germline lookup yields CDR1 SQVTM and CDR2 ANQGSEA. This CDR3 has 15 amino acids. The CDR3 spells CSVGGPGIEGDTQYF. The CDR3 bases are TGCAGCGTTGGTGGGCCAGGGATAGAGGGAGATACGCAGTATTTT.